One and the same sample provided the 27 T cell receptor beta chains below, sequenced in a study of T cells after yellow fever vaccination. One entry per CDR3 protein, called by TCRdb with MiXCR from the 5' RACE reads. The sample has some 500,000 distinct CDR3 sequences; approximately 12% are singletons. The source material was PBMCs, sampled on the day of the yellow fever booster vaccination. The receptors shown here come from a man aged 25-40 years who received the YFV17D yellow fever vaccine.

Details on this clonotype: The germline gene is not matched at one end of the junction; a read error may be the cause. The chain combines TRBV10-3 with TRBJ2-7; 8 nucleotides line up with TRBD1. This CDR3 has 15 residues. The germline V gene has CDR1 ENHRY and CDR2 SYGVKD. The CDR3 spells CAFSDNSGGPYEQYF. The CDR3 coding sequence is TGTGCCTTCAGTGATAATTCAGGGGGCCCCTACGAGCAGTACTTC.

This chain uses TRBV28 with TRBJ2-7; D gene uncertain. The CDR3 has 13 residues. V lost 8 bases, J lost 6 bases, and 17 bases lay in between. Germline CDR1 reads MDHEN; CDR2 reads SYDVKM. This chain's CDR3 is CASGIGHPCEQYF. The CDR3 DNA is TGTGCCAGCGGCATCGGGCACCCCTGCGAGCAGTACTTC.

This clonotype has a count of ten or more. The V call is TRBV7-2, the J call TRBJ1-2; the D gene is possibly TRBD1 (5 bases). Germline V gene lookup returns CDR1 SGHTA and CDR2 FQGNSA. This CDR3 is 15 amino acids long. V lost 3 bases and J lost 8, with 19 bases in between. Here the CDR3 DNA reads TGTGCCAGCAGCTTGGACGCCTCAGCGGGGCAGGGCTACACCTTC. Translated, it gives CASSLDASAGQGYTF.

The J gene is TRBJ1-5, the V gene TRBV4-3; D unresolved. Germline V gives CDR1 LGHNA, CDR2 YSLEER. The ends were cut back, 3 bases at V and 4 bases at J, with 7 bases in the middle. The CDR3 consists of 13 residues. The CDR3 loop is CASSHGENQPQHF. The DNA for the CDR3 is TGCGCCAGCAGCCATGGAGAAAATCAGCCCCAGCATTTT.

A few counts support this clonotype. The chain employs TRBV4-2 and TRBJ2-7; TRBD2 matches at 11 bases. Germline trimming cut 1 base from V and 3 bases from J; bases unmatched to any gene: 8. The CDR3 extends over 17 amino acids. Germline V gene lookup returns CDR1 LGHNA and CDR2 YNFKEQ. The CDR3 spells CASSQVSPTSGGYEQYF. CDR3 coding DNA: TGTGCCAGCAGCCAAGTTTCACCTACTAGCGGGGGCTACGAGCAGTACTTC.

The sample holds a few counts of this clonotype. The chain carries TRBV29-1 and TRBJ2-3, with D unclear. Germline V gives CDR1 SQVTM, CDR2 ANQGSEA. The CDR3 sequence is 12 residues long. V gave up 5 bases and J gave up 0 bases, with 6 bases separating them. DNA for the CDR3: TGCAGCGTTCGGCCTAGCACAGATACGCAGTATTTT. Translating gives CSVRPSTDTQYF.

This clonotype has just a few counts. V and J are TRBV7-6 and TRBJ2-3; maybe TRBD2 (6 bases). Germline loops: CDR1 SGHVS, CDR2 FNYEAQ. Trimming left V 1 base short and J 7 bases short, with 9 bases between. This CDR3 spans 13 amino acids. CDR3 in amino acids: CASSLGGGYTQYF. The CDR3 nucleotides are TGTGCCAGCAGCTTAGGGGGAGGCTATACGCAGTATTTT. Using reference TRBV7-6 and TRBJ2-3 for the parts outside the CDR3, the full variable domain is GAGVSQSPRYKVTKRGQDVALRCDPISGHVSLYWYRQALGQGPEFLTYFNYEAQQDKSGLPNDRFSAERPEGSISTLTIQRTEQRDSAMYRCASSLGGGYTQYFGPGTRLTVL.

CDR3 sequence: CASSLHGQGNEQFF. CDR3 bases: TGCGCCAGCAGCCTCCACGGTCAAGGCAACGAGCAGTTCTTC. This chain connects TRBV5-1 to TRBJ2-1; D call uncertain. This CDR3 is 14 amino acids long. Per germline, CDR1 SGHRS and CDR2 YFSETQ. Trimming cost V 4 bases and J 10 bases, with 18 bases left between them.

The table lists this clonotype with many counts. J is TRBJ2-2 and V is TRBV4-3; 12 bases agree with TRBD2. Germline CDR1 and CDR2: LGHNA and YSLEER. Trimming at V came to 3 bases and at J to 6 bases, leaving 2 bases not matched to a gene. The CDR3 sequence is 15 residues long. The CDR3 DNA reads as TGCGCCAGCAGCCACCGACTAGCGGGAGCCGGGGAGCTGTTTTTT. This translates into CASSHRLAGAGELFF.

The chain employs TRBV20-1 and TRBJ2-3, with D tentatively TRBD1 or TRBD2 (5 bases each). Per germline, CDR1 DFQATT and CDR2 SNEGSKA (reference sequence). The CDR3 is 14 amino acids. Trimming took off 5 bases at V and 1 base at J, with 13 bases between the two ends. Here the CDR3 DNA reads TGCAGTGCTGATAAAGGGACGGGCACAGATACGCAGTATTTT. Translating it yields CSADKGTGTDTQYF.

The chain has TRBV5-1 and TRBJ2-7; D unclear. The CDR3 consists of 15 residues. V gave up 7 bases and J gave up 6 bases, with 23 bases separating them. The germline gives CDR1 SGHRS, CDR2 YFSETQ. The CDR3: CASRIVYQKTSEQYF. For the CDR3, the DNA is TGCGCCAGCCGGATAGTCTACCAAAAAACCTCCGAGCAGTACTTC. Together with reference TRBV5-1 and TRBJ2-7, the CDR3 gives the full variable domain: KAGVTQTPRYLIKTRGQQVTLSCSPISGHRSVSWYQQTPGQGLQFLFEYFSETQRNKGNFPGRFSGRQFSNSRSEMNVSTLELGDSALYLCASRIVYQKTSEQYFGPGTRLTVT.

This clonotype turned up a few times. The genes are TRBV5-5 and TRBJ1-4, with TRBD1 as a possible D gene (5 bases). Trimming left V 4 bases short and J 10 bases short, with 14 bases between. The CDR3 loop spans 13 amino acids. The germline CDR1 and CDR2 sequences are SGHKS and YYEKEE (reference sequence). CDR3 nucleotide sequence: TGTGCCAGCAGCCAACCGACAGAGCGAAAACTGTTTTTT. This encodes CASSQPTERKLFF. Full variable domain (missing parts from reference TRBV5-5 and TRBJ1-4): DAGVTQSPTHLIKTRGQQVTLRCSPISGHKSVSWYQQVLGQGPQFIFQYYEKEERGRGNFPDRFSARQFPNYSSELNVNALLLGDSALYLCASSQPTERKLFFGSGTQLSVL.

The CDR3 loop reads CATSRGTSSYEQYF. In DNA form, the CDR3 reads TGTGCCACCAGCAGAGGGACTTCATCCTACGAGCAGTACTTC. The chain is built from TRBV15 and TRBJ2-7, with a possible D match to TRBD2 (5 bases). Germline V gives CDR1 LNHNV, CDR2 YYDKDF (reference sequence). V dropped 1 base and J dropped 1 base, with 8 bases sitting between them. The CDR3 spans 14 residues.

This clonotype came up once. The chain employs TRBV5-4 and TRBJ2-7, with D perhaps matching TRBD2 (6 bases). V was cut by 3 bases and J by 3 bases, with 13 bases left in between. Germline lookup yields CDR1 SGHNT and CDR2 YYREEE (reference sequence). The CDR3 sequence is 14 residues long. The CDR3 loop reads CASSYGGMGYEQYF. The CDR3 DNA follows: TGTGCCAGCAGCTACGGGGGTATGGGCTACGAGCAGTACTTC.

This clonotype was detected only a few times. The CDR3 DNA is TGTGCCAGCAGCCTGGGGGACCCACCCTACAATGAGCAGTTCTTC. Protein: CASSLGDPPYNEQFF. The genes are TRBV12-3 or TRBV12-4 and TRBJ2-1; D might be TRBD1 or TRBD2, each matching 5 bases. The length of the CDR3 is 15 residues. V lost 6 bases to trimming and J lost 2 bases, with 14 bases between them.

This clonotype was seen only a few times. The chain recombines TRBV20-1 with TRBJ2-7, with 10 bases fitting TRBD1. The CDR3 is made up of 18 amino acids. From germline, CDR1 is DFQATT and CDR2 SNEGSKA (reference sequence). V was clipped by 3 bases and J by 0 bases; unmatched bases: 14. The CDR3 protein is CSASPGTGVIVGSYEQYF. The CDR3 region has the DNA TGCAGTGCTAGTCCCGGGACAGGGGTTATCGTGGGCTCCTACGAGCAGTACTTC.

CDR3 nucleotide sequence: TGTGCCAGCAGCACCTCGACGGGACTAGCGGGAGGAGAGACCCAGTACTTC. It specifies CASSTSTGLAGGETQYF. This sequence joins TRBV5-6 and TRBJ2-5; 15 positions match TRBD2. V lost 4 bases and J lost 4; bases outside the gene matches: 8. The CDR3 is 17 amino acids. The germline gives CDR1 SGHDT, CDR2 YYEEEE. Looking up the rest from reference TRBV5-6 and TRBJ2-5 gives the full variable domain: DAGVTQSPTHLIKTRGQQVTLRCSPKSGHDTVSWYQQALGQGPQFIFQYYEEEERQRGNFPDRFSGHQFPNYSSELNVNALLLGDSALYLCASSTSTGLAGGETQYFGPGTRLLVL.

This clonotype showed up just a few times. The CDR3 DNA sequence: TGTGCCAGCAGCCGACAGTACGGGGTCGGGGAGCTGTTTTTT. Its protein product is CASSRQYGVGELFF. The chain combines TRBV12-3 or TRBV12-4 with TRBJ2-2, with D possibly being TRBD1 or TRBD2 (5 bases each). V was clipped by 6 bases and J by 7 bases, with 15 bases between them. This CDR3 region has 14 residues.

The rearrangement links TRBV5-5 to TRBJ1-4; no definite D call. Per the germline V gene, CDR1 is SGHKS and CDR2 is YYEKEE (reference sequence). This CDR3 comprises 13 residues. The V and J ends lost 1 base and 8 bases respectively, with 9 bases between them. The CDR3 reads CASSLLLREKLFF. The CDR3 DNA follows: TGTGCCAGCAGCTTGCTCCTGCGGGAAAAACTGTTTTTT.

At least ten counts were recorded for this clonotype. The gene calls are TRBV6-2 or TRBV6-3 and TRBJ2-7; 7 nucleotides match TRBD2. V lost 2 bases to trimming and J lost 1 base; unmatched junction nucleotides: 5. CDR1 is MNHEY and CDR2 is SVGEGT in the germline V gene. This CDR3 is built from 15 residues. The CDR3 region has the DNA TGTGCCAGCAGTTACGATGCGGGAGTATCCTACGAGCAGTACTTC. Amino acid sequence: CASSYDAGVSYEQYF.

This clonotype was counted only a few times. The chain couples TRBV6-5 to TRBJ2-2; 9 bases align to TRBD1. Trimming at V came to 6 bases and at J to 5 bases, leaving 4 bases not matched to a gene. Germline V gives CDR1 MNHEY, CDR2 SVGAGI. The CDR3 runs 14 residues. The CDR3 bases are TGTGCCAGCAGCCCGACAGGGGGGACCGGGGAGCTGTTTTTT. It codes for CASSPTGGTGELFF.

V usage is TRBV20-1 and J usage is TRBJ2-7, with TRBD2 matching 12 bases. The CDR3 runs to 13 residues. In germline, CDR1 is DFQATT, CDR2 SNEGSKA (reference sequence). The V and J ends lost 6 bases and 2 bases, in that order; junction bases with no gene match: 2. CDR3 sequence: CSASSGRAYEQYF. As DNA, the CDR3 is TGCAGTGCATCTAGCGGGAGGGCCTACGAGCAGTACTTC.

This clonotype was seen only a few times. The rearrangement joins TRBV10-3 to TRBJ2-7; 7 bases line up with TRBD1. Per germline, CDR1 ENHRY and CDR2 SYGVKD. Unmatched junction bases numbered 7, after V lost 4 bases and J lost 4 bases. The CDR3 spans 14 residues. The CDR3 is CAISVGTANYEQYF. The CDR3 region has the DNA TGTGCCATCAGTGTTGGGACAGCTAATTACGAGCAGTACTTC.

The chain uses TRBV15 and TRBJ2-7; D is perhaps TRBD1 (6 bases). The CDR3 totals 15 residues. Germline V CDR1 and CDR2: LNHNV, YYDKDF (reference sequence). The V end lost 0 bases, the J end lost 5 bases, and 14 bases lay between the germline ends. The CDR3 region has the DNA TGTGCCACCAGCAGAGATCTGCAGGGGTCCCACGAGCAGTACTTC. This sequence encodes CATSRDLQGSHEQYF.

This clonotype was counted only a few times. This chain connects TRBV7-6 to TRBJ2-7, with TRBD1 matching over 11 bases. Trimming took 3 bases from V and 3 from J; bases not matched to a gene: 4. The CDR3 length is 15 residues. In germline, CDR1 is SGHVS, CDR2 FNYEAQ. This CDR3 is CASSFGGTGGYEQYF. CDR3 nucleotide sequence: TGTGCCAGCAGCTTTGGAGGGACAGGGGGCTACGAGCAGTACTTC. The whole variable domain, remainder taken from reference TRBV7-6 and TRBJ2-7, is GAGVSQSPRYKVTKRGQDVALRCDPISGHVSLYWYRQALGQGPEFLTYFNYEAQQDKSGLPNDRFSAERPEGSISTLTIQRTEQRDSAMYRCASSFGGTGGYEQYFGPGTRLTVT.

This clonotype was seen a few times. The V and J genes are TRBV12-3 or TRBV12-4 and TRBJ1-4; maybe TRBD1 (6 bases). The CDR3 spans 14 residues. V was shortened by 6 bases and J by 5 bases, with 13 bases between the two germline ends. CDR3 protein: CASRHRAHNEKLFF. Written as DNA, the CDR3 is TGTGCCAGCAGGCACAGGGCCCACAATGAAAAACTGTTTTTT.

This clonotype was found a few times. The J gene is TRBJ2-1, the V gene TRBV11-2; 8 nucleotides match TRBD2. There are 18 residues in the CDR3. CDR1 is SGHAT, CDR2 FQNNGV, per germline. The junction had 13 bases not matched to a gene; V was cut back by 6 bases and J by 0 bases. In DNA form, the CDR3 reads TGTGCCAGCAGGCCACTAGCGGCCCTTCCGAGCTCCTACAATGAGCAGTTCTTC. As protein: CASRPLAALPSSYNEQFF.